This T cell receptor beta chain is from a study of T-cell memory formation after mild COVID-19. General study results and limits: Contracting CD8+ clones were enriched in EMRA, CD4+ mainly in CM and EM. Certain responding clones were present in pre-infection memory, suggesting participation of cross-reactive memory. Whereas later expanders leaned CD4+, clones contracting day 15 to 85 showed a balanced CD4/CD8 makeup.

TCRdb reprocessed the 5' RACE reads via MiXCR and lists one record per CDR3 protein. Among approximately 260,000 distinct CDR3 sequences listed, more than 15% were seen once. V dropped 3 bases and J dropped 6; count of bases not matched to a gene: 5. The CDR3 length is 14 residues. The germline V gene has CDR1 ENHRY and CDR2 SYGVKD. This clonotype was observed a handful of times. Its cognate antigen is unknown. The chain couples TRBV10-3 to TRBJ1-5, with 7 bases fitting TRBD1. This clonotype was sampled from a man younger than 35 who had mild COVID-19 (a few samples of this study predate the infection). Cell type and time point are not known. The specimen was PBMCs or a T cell subset sorted from them (not recorded which). The CDR3 protein is CAISEDRVGQPQHF. The CDR3 nucleotides are TGTGCCATCAGTGAAGACAGGGTGGGTCAGCCCCAGCATTTT.